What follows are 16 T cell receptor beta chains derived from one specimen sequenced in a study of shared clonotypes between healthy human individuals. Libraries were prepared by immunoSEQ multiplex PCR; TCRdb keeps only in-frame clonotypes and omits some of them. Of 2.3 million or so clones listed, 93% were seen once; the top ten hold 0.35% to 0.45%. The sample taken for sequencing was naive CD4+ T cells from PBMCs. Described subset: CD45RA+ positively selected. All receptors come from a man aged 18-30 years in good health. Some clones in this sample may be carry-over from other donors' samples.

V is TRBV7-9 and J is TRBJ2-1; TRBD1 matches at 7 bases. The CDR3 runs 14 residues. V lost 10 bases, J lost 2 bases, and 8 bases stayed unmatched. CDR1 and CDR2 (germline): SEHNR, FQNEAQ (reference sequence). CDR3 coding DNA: TGTGCCACGAAAGGGGGCGGGCCCTACAATGAGCAGTTCTTC. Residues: CATKGGGPYNEQFF.

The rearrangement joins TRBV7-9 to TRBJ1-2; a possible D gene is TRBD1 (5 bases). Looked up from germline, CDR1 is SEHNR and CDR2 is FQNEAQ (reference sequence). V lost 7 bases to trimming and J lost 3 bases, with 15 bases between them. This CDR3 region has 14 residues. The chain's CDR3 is CASTIDGDDYGYTF. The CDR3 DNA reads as TGTGCCAGCACGATAGATGGGGACGACTATGGCTACACCTTC.

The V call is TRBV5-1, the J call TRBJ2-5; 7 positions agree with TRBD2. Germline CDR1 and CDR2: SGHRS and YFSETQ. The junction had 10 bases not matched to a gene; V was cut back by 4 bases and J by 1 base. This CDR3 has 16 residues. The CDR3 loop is CASSDVGLGAQETQYF. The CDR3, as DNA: TGCGCCAGCAGCGACGTCGGACTAGGTGCCCAAGAGACCCAGTACTTC.

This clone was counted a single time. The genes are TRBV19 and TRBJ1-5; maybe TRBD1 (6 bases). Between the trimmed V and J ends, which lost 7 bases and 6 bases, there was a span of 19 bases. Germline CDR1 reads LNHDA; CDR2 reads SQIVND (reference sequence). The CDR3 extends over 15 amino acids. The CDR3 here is CASILRGGAGQPQHF. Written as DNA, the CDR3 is TGTGCCAGTATTCTCAGGGGAGGGGCTGGTCAGCCCCAGCATTTT.

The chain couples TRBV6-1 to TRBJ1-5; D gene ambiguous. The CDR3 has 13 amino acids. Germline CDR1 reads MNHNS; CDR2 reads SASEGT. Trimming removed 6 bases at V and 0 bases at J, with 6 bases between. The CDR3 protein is CASRENSNQPQHF. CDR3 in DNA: TGTGCCAGCAGGGAGAATAGCAATCAGCCCCAGCATTTT.

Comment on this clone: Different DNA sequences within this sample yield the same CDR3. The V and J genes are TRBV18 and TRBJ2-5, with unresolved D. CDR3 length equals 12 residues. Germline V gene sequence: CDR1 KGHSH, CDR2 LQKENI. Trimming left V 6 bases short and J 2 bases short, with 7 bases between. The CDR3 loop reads CASSPLQETQYF. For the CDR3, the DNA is TGTGCCAGCTCTCCGCTACAAGAGACCCAGTACTTC.

CDR3 nucleotide sequence: TGTGCCAGCAGTGGCCCCGAACAGGGTTTCACTGAAGCTTTCTTT. This translates into CASSGPEQGFTEAFF. J is TRBJ1-1 and V is TRBV6-1; the D gene is possibly TRBD1 (6 bases). Germline assignment: CDR1 MNHNS and CDR2 SASEGT. Trimming took off 4 bases at V and 4 bases at J, with 16 bases between the two ends. The CDR3 length is 15 residues.

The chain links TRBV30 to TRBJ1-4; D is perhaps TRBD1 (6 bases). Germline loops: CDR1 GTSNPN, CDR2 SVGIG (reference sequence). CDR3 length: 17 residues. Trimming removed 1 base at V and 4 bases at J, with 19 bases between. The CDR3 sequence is CAWSEGTRRTLNEKLFF. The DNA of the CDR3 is TGTGCCTGGAGTGAGGGGACACGACGGACTCTTAATGAAAAACTGTTTTTT.

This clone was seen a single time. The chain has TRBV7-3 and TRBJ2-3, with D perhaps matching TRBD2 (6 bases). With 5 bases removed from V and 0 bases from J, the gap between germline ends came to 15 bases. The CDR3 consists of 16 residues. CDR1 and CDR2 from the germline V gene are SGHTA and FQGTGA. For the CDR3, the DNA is TGTGCCAGCAGCCTTGGGACTCAAACTAGCACAGATACGCAGTATTTT. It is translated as CASSLGTQTSTDTQYF.

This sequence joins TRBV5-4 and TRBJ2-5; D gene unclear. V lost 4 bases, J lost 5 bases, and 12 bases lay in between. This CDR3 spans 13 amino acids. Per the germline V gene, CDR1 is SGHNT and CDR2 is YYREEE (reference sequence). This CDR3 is CASSQKHPETQYF. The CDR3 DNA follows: TGTGCCAGCAGCCAAAAGCACCCGGAGACCCAGTACTTC.

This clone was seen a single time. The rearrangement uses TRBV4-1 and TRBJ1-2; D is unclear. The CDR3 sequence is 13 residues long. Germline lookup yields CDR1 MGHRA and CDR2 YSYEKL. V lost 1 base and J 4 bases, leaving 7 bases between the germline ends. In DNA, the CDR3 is TGCGCCAGCAGCCAAGTTGGCACCTATGGCTACACCTTC. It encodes CASSQVGTYGYTF.

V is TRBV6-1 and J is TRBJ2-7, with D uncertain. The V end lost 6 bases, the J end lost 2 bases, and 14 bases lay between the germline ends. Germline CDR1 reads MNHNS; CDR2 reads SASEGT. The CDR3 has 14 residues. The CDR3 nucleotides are TGTGCCAGCAGGGAGCGTGCTCCACCCTACGAGCAGTACTTC. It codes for CASRERAPPYEQYF.

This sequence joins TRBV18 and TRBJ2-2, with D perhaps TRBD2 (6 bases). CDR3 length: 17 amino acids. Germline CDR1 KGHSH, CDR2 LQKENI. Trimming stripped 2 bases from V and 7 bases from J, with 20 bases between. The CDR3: CASSPLIKSGGLGELFF. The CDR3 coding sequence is TGTGCCAGCTCACCATTGATCAAGTCCGGAGGGCTCGGGGAGCTGTTTTTT.

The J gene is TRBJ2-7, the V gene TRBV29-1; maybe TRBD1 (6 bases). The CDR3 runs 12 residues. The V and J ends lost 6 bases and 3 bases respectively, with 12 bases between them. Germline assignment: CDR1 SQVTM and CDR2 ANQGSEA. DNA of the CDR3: TGCAGCGTCCGGGACAAGTACTACGAGCAGTACTTC. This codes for CSVRDKYYEQYF.

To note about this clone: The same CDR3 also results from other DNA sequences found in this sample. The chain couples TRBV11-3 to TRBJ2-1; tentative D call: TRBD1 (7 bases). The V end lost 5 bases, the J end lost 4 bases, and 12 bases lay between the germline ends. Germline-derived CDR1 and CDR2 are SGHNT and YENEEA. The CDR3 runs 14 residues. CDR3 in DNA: TGTGCCAGCAGCCCCCAGGGGGGTTACAATGAGCAGTTCTTC. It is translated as CASSPQGGYNEQFF.

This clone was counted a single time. The CDR3 here is CASTLGGTSGGEQFF. The CDR3 DNA reads as TGTGCCAGCACCCTGGGTGGGACTAGCGGTGGTGAGCAGTTCTTC. The chain carries TRBV28 and TRBJ2-1; 11 nucleotides match TRBD2. CDR3 length equals 15 residues. V shed 7 bases and J 9 bases; nucleotides not matched to a gene: 11. Germline loops: CDR1 MDHEN, CDR2 SYDVKM.